Presented here are 32 T cell receptor beta chains from one specimen sequenced in a study of circulating and synovial CD4+ cells in juvenile arthritis (dated by TCRdb to between 2014 and 2016). Library preparation was by the immunoSEQ multiplex PCR assay. The table comes from immuneACCESS by way of TCRdb, which keeps in-frame sequences with V and J called. Part of the clones is missing from these tables; in studies checked, under half for an unresolved V gene and the rest for unknown reasons. A total of approximately 36,000 clones appear in this sample, about 94% of them only once. The ten largest account for 0.7% of the sample. Sequencing was carried out using CD4+ T cells from blood. These receptors were taken from a human donor with juvenile idiopathic arthritis.

The V gene is TRBV19, the J gene TRBJ2-1; 7 bases align to TRBD1. Germline assignment: CDR1 LNHDA and CDR2 SQIVND (reference sequence). Losses at the gene ends were 5 bases for V and 8 bases for J; bases not matched to a gene: 12. The CDR3 loop spans 15 amino acids. The CDR3 DNA reads TGTGCCAGTAGTGACGACAGGGCCCTTGGGCATGAGCAGTTCTTC. Its protein is CASSDDRALGHEQFF.

The CDR3 spells CAYEPTTNEKLFF. For the CDR3, the DNA is TGTGCCTATGAGCCAACAACTAATGAAAAACTGTTTTTT. V gene TRBV30 combines with J gene TRBJ1-4; unclear D gene. CDR3 length: 13 residues. V gave up 7 bases and J gave up 0 bases, with 9 bases separating them. The germline V gene encodes CDR1 GTSNPN and CDR2 SVGIG (reference sequence).

The chain employs TRBV19 and TRBJ1-1, with a weak D call TRBD1 (6 bases). The germline V gene encodes CDR1 LNHDA and CDR2 SQIVND (reference sequence). V was clipped by 3 bases and J by 3 bases, with 8 bases between them. This CDR3 region has 13 residues. In DNA form, the CDR3 reads TGTGCCAGTAGTATCCCAGGGGACACTGAAGCTTTCTTT. This codes for CASSIPGDTEAFF.

This clone was observed a single time. The rearrangement joins TRBV13 to TRBJ2-7; 7 bases are a match to TRBD2. Trimming removed 4 bases from V and 5 bases from J; junction bases left unmatched: 8. The CDR3 is 14 residues long. The germline gives CDR1 PRHDT, CDR2 FYEKMQ (reference sequence). For the CDR3, the DNA is TGTGCCAGCAGCTCGTTTGGGGGGGGTAACGAGCAGTACTTC. Translation: CASSSFGGGNEQYF.

This chain connects TRBV11-2 to TRBJ2-7; 7 nucleotides align to TRBD1. The CDR3 spans 15 residues. V shed 0 bases, J shed 3 bases, and the junction held 5 bases outside the gene matches. Germline V gene lookup returns CDR1 SGHAT and CDR2 FQNNGV. CDR3 loop: CASSLEDRNFYEQYF. The CDR3 region has the DNA TGTGCCAGCAGCTTAGAGGACAGGAATTTCTACGAGCAGTACTTC.

This clone was counted a few times. The V gene is TRBV27, the J gene TRBJ2-3; 9 bases map to TRBD1. The CDR3 extends over 16 amino acids. Germline loops: CDR1 MNHEY, CDR2 SMNVEV (reference sequence). The ends lost 1 base at V and 1 base at J; junction bases unmatched: 3. As DNA, the CDR3 is TGTGCCAGCAGTTTATTTACAGGGGGCGGCACAGATACGCAGTATTTT. It specifies CASSLFTGGGTDTQYF.

This rearrangement joins TRBV25-1 to TRBJ2-7; D may be TRBD1 (5 bases). CDR3 length: 14 residues. CDR1 and CDR2 from the germline V gene are MGHDK and SYGVNS. Trimming took off 3 bases at V and 0 bases at J, with 9 bases between the two ends. The CDR3 DNA sequence: TGTGCCAGCAGTGACGAGGACAACTCCTACGAGCAGTACTTC. Translated: CASSDEDNSYEQYF.

The V and J genes are TRBV7-2 and TRBJ1-5; 10 nucleotides line up with TRBD1. The CDR3 is 16 amino acids. Germline CDR1 is SGHTA and CDR2 is FQGNSA. With V trimmed by 4 bases and J by 3 bases, 6 bases remained unmatched. CDR3: CASSSTGGPDNQPQHF. The CDR3 DNA reads as TGTGCCAGCAGCTCGACAGGGGGCCCAGACAATCAGCCCCAGCATTTT.

The chain uses TRBV20-1 and TRBJ1-2, with TRBD1 matching over 7 bases. The CDR3 is 11 residues long. Trimming removed 6 bases from V and 8 bases from J; junction bases left unmatched: 6. Germline values: CDR1 DFQATT, CDR2 SNEGSKA (reference sequence). For the CDR3, the DNA is TGCAGTGCCCCCGGGACAGAAGGCTACACCTTC. It codes for CSAPGTEGYTF.

The gene calls are TRBV19 and TRBJ1-4, with a tentative D call TRBD1 (6 bases). The CDR3 is made up of 14 amino acids. The V gene's germline CDR1 is LNHDA and CDR2 SQIVND (reference sequence). V shed 7 bases and J shed 8 bases, with 17 bases lying between them. The CDR3: CASMGDRPREKLFF. CDR3 sequence (DNA): TGTGCCAGTATGGGAGACAGGCCGCGGGAAAAACTGTTTTTT.

The genes are TRBV5-1 and TRBJ1-2, with 9 bases fitting TRBD1. This CDR3 comprises 14 residues. Per germline, CDR1 SGHRS and CDR2 YFSETQ. V shed 4 bases, J shed 4 bases, and the junction held 5 bases outside the gene matches. The DNA for the CDR3 is TGCGCCAGCAGCCCGCCGGGACAGGGCTATGGCTACACCTTC. Its protein product is CASSPPGQGYGYTF.

In the case of this clone: A junction end diverges from the germline sequence, so it may reflect a read error. Other DNA sequences in this specimen translate into the identical CDR3. In DNA, the CDR3 is TGTGCCAGCTCTCAGGGGCCCAATTCCCCCCTCCACTTT. This encodes CASSQGPNSPLHF. The chain employs TRBV2 and TRBJ1-6; D is perhaps TRBD1 (6 bases). There are 13 residues in the CDR3. Germline CDR1 SNHLY, CDR2 FYNNEI.

The chain has TRBV10-3 and TRBJ1-2; 7 bases agree with TRBD1. CDR1 is ENHRY and CDR2 is SYGVKD in the germline V gene. V lost 10 bases, J lost 8 bases, and 7 bases stayed unmatched. The CDR3 extends over 11 amino acids. The CDR3 region has the DNA TGTGCCACAGCACAGGGGCAAGGCTACACCTTC. Its protein product is CATAQGQGYTF.

V gene TRBV6-1 combines with J gene TRBJ1-5; TRBD1 agrees at 8 bases. The CDR3 runs 17 residues. The V and J ends lost 2 bases and 8 bases, in that order; junction bases with no gene match: 14. Germline CDR1 MNHNS, CDR2 SASEGT. In nucleotides, the CDR3 is TGTGCCAGCAGTGAAAGGAGGGGGGACAGGACAATTAAGCCCCAGCATTTT. Its protein product is CASSERRGDRTIKPQHF.

This chain joins TRBV30 and TRBJ1-5; TRBD1 might be the D (5 bases). The length of the CDR3 is 15 residues. Germline CDR1 is GTSNPN and CDR2 is SVGIG (reference sequence). V was pared by 0 bases and J by 0 bases, with 9 bases between. CDR3 nucleotides: TGTGCCTGGAGTGTAGGAGGGACTAGCAATCAGCCCCAGCATTTT. Its protein is CAWSVGGTSNQPQHF.

The gene calls are TRBV25-1 and TRBJ1-1; D gene ambiguous. V lost 3 bases, J lost 6 bases, and 8 bases lay in between. This CDR3 has 12 amino acids. The germline gives CDR1 MGHDK, CDR2 SYGVNS. The CDR3 DNA reads as TGTGCCAGCAGTGACTACGGTGCTGAAGCTTTCTTT. This translates into CASSDYGAEAFF. The full variable domain, completed using reference TRBV25-1 and TRBJ1-1, is EADIYQTPRYLVIGTGKKITLECSQTMGHDKMYWYQQDPGMELHLIHYSYGVNSTEKGDLSSESTVSRIRTEHFPLTLESARPSHTSQYLCASSDYGAEAFFGQGTRLTVV.

This chain uses TRBV5-4 with TRBJ1-2; the D gene is possibly TRBD1 (6 bases). The CDR3 contains 14 residues. Germline V CDR1 and CDR2: SGHNT, YYREEE (reference sequence). Trimming stripped 3 bases from V and 6 bases from J, with 15 bases between. The CDR3: CASSSGGGRNGYTF. In DNA, the CDR3 is TGTGCCAGCAGCTCAGGCGGGGGGCGCAATGGCTACACCTTC.

The chain uses TRBV14 and TRBJ2-7; TRBD2 might be the D (6 bases). The CDR3 consists of 19 residues. The germline gives CDR1 SGHDN, CDR2 FVKESK. Trimming stripped 3 bases from V and 1 base from J, with 25 bases between. This chain's CDR3 is CASSQSTRVWDGGSYEQYF. CDR3 sequence (DNA): TGTGCCAGCAGCCAGTCGACTAGGGTCTGGGACGGGGGATCCTACGAGCAGTACTTC.

The V gene is TRBV9, the J gene TRBJ2-6, with a possible D match to TRBD1 (6 bases). This CDR3 is 17 amino acids long. Trimming pared 0 bases from V and 4 bases from J, leaving 14 bases between. Germline-derived CDR1 and CDR2 are SGDLS and YYNGEE. The DNA of the CDR3 is TGTGCCAGCAGCGTAGAACCCCCAGGGGTAGGGGCCAACGTCCTGACTTTC. This translates into CASSVEPPGVGANVLTF.

The genes are TRBV10-3 and TRBJ2-5; D gene uncertain. The germline CDR1 and CDR2 sequences are ENHRY and SYGVKD. The CDR3 spans 12 residues. V was clipped by 2 bases and J by 3 bases, with 4 bases between them. CDR3 sequence reads: CAISETEETQYF. CDR3 DNA: TGTGCCATCAGTGAGACAGAAGAGACCCAGTACTTC.

V gene TRBV4-3 combines with J gene TRBJ2-7; 11 bases match TRBD1. The CDR3 runs to 15 residues. Germline CDR1 LGHNA, CDR2 YSLEER. V lost 3 bases to trimming and J lost 4 bases; unmatched junction nucleotides: 5. The CDR3 here is CASSHSGTGGYEQYF. CDR3 nucleotide sequence: TGCGCCAGCAGCCATTCCGGGACAGGGGGTTACGAGCAGTACTTC.

The chain joins TRBV6-1 to TRBJ2-3, with D perhaps matching TRBD2 (5 bases). V lost 3 bases, J lost 0 bases, and 10 bases lay in between. Germline CDR1 is MNHNS and CDR2 is SASEGT. This CDR3 spans 15 amino acids. Written as DNA, the CDR3 is TGTGCCAGCAGTGAGTTGAGGGCTAGCACAGATACGCAGTATTTT. It yields the protein CASSELRASTDTQYF.

This clone was counted once. The chain carries TRBV4-3 and TRBJ2-5; 8 nucleotides agree with TRBD1. Germline V CDR1 and CDR2: LGHNA, YSLEER. The J segment lost 4 bases and the V segment lost 2 bases, leaving 3 bases of the junction unmatched. CDR3 size: 14 residues. The CDR3 DNA reads TGCGCCAGCAGCCAAAGTACAGGGGGAGAGACCCAGTACTTC. Its protein product is CASSQSTGGETQYF.

This sequence joins TRBV5-1 and TRBJ2-5, with D possibly TRBD2 on 7 matching bases. Gene TRBJ2-7 matches the end of the DNA better, so the J call may be wrong. The CDR3 loop spans 14 amino acids. The germline V gene encodes CDR1 SGHRS and CDR2 YFSETQ. The CDR3, as DNA: TGCGCCAGCAGCTCGGGGGGCCTGAGTTACGAGCAGTACTTC. Protein sequence: CASSSGGLSYEQYF.

The chain joins TRBV5-1 to TRBJ1-5; TRBD1 is a possible D gene (5 bases). Germline assignment: CDR1 SGHRS and CDR2 YFSETQ. The V end was cut by 0 bases, the J end by 1 base, with 11 bases between. The CDR3 covers 16 residues. The CDR3 is CASSLEGVDSNQPQHF. CDR3 nucleotides: TGCGCCAGCAGCTTGGAAGGGGTAGACAGCAATCAGCCCCAGCATTTT.

The chain couples TRBV11-1 to TRBJ2-2; D is unresolved. Per germline, CDR1 SGHAT and CDR2 FQDESV (reference sequence). CDR3 length: 14 residues. Trimming took 2 bases from V and 6 from J, leaving 10 bases between them. In nucleotides, the CDR3 is TGTGCCAGCAGCTTAAACAGCAAGGCCGGGGAGCTGTTTTTT. Amino acids: CASSLNSKAGELFF. Full variable domain (outside the CDR3, taken from reference TRBV11-1 and TRBJ2-2): EAEVAQSPRYKITEKSQAVAFWCDPISGHATLYWYRQILGQGPELLVQFQDESVVDDSQLPKDRFSAERLKGVDSTLKIQPAELGDSAMYLCASSLNSKAGELFFGEGSRLTVL.

J is TRBJ1-2 and V is TRBV7-9; tentative D call: TRBD1 (6 bases). There are 16 residues in the CDR3. Germline V CDR1 and CDR2: SEHNR, FQNEAQ (reference sequence). V was shortened by 5 bases and J by 5 bases, with 21 bases between the two germline ends. CDR3 sequence: CASSLLYKDSGYGYTF. The CDR3 coding sequence is TGTGCCAGCAGCCTCCTTTATAAGGACAGTGGTTATGGCTACACCTTC.

This chain connects TRBV4-1 to TRBJ1-1, with 7 bases matching TRBD1. The V and J ends lost 0 bases and 0 bases, in that order; junction bases with no gene match: 7. Germline V gene sequence: CDR1 MGHRA, CDR2 YSYEKL. This CDR3 comprises 17 residues. CDR3 residues: CASSQDGGGQMNTEAFF. The CDR3, as DNA: TGCGCCAGCAGCCAAGACGGGGGGGGACAGATGAACACTGAAGCTTTCTTT.

J is TRBJ1-5 and V is TRBV6-6; D is possibly TRBD1 (5 bases). Looked up from germline, CDR1 is MNHNY and CDR2 is SVGAGI (reference sequence). The CDR3 totals 16 residues. Trimming took 2 bases from V and 1 from J, leaving 12 bases between them. The CDR3 is CASSYPTGGSNQPQHF. The CDR3 DNA is TGTGCCAGCAGTTACCCGACGGGGGGAAGCAATCAGCCCCAGCATTTT.

The chain couples TRBV29-1 to TRBJ1-1; the D gene is possibly TRBD1 (6 bases). Germline CDR1 reads SQVTM; CDR2 reads ANQGSEA. The V and J ends lost 4 bases and 0 bases respectively, with 15 bases between them. The CDR3 is made up of 15 amino acids. DNA of the CDR3: TGCAGCGTTGGGACAGATTTTCTCATGAACACTGAAGCTTTCTTT. Its protein is CSVGTDFLMNTEAFF.

This rearrangement joins TRBV5-6 to TRBJ1-1; no reliable D call. From germline, CDR1 is SGHDT and CDR2 YYEEEE. The CDR3 runs to 15 residues. V was trimmed by 7 bases and J by 4 bases, leaving 20 bases between them. CDR3 coding DNA: TGTGCCAGCCGCACGGCGGGTAGAGCCGGCACTGAAGCTTTCTTT. The encoded protein is CASRTAGRAGTEAFF. The variable domain in full, completed from reference TRBV5-6 and TRBJ1-1, reads DAGVTQSPTHLIKTRGQQVTLRCSPKSGHDTVSWYQQALGQGPQFIFQYYEEEERQRGNFPDRFSGHQFPNYSSELNVNALLLGDSALYLCASRTAGRAGTEAFFGQGTRLTVV.

This sequence joins TRBV19 and TRBJ2-7; 13 bases fit TRBD2. Unmatched junction bases numbered 1, after V lost 8 bases and J lost 0 bases. The germline CDR1 and CDR2 sequences are LNHDA and SQIVND (reference sequence). The CDR3 has 14 amino acids. CDR3 region: CASRTSGGSYEQYF. The CDR3 DNA sequence: TGTGCCAGTCGGACTAGCGGGGGCTCCTACGAGCAGTACTTC.